This T cell receptor (beta chain) was documented in a study of prognosis after radiotherapy for stage I lung cancer. In this sample, this clonotype turned up many times. All patients showed node-negative disease on CT and PET/CT and lacked prior chemotherapy, radiotherapy or other malignancies. Deletions cut 6 bases from V and 5 bases from J, with 13 bases between. The CDR3 extends over 13 amino acids. The germline V gene encodes CDR1 SNHLY and CDR2 FYNNEI. Genomic DNA was subjected to two-round multiplex PCR for amplification of TCR beta CDR3. TRBV and TRBJ genes each had their own specific primers in first-round PCR. The second round, a PCR step, used universal primers. TCRdb called the multiplex PCR reads again in MiXCR, with one record for every CDR3 protein. The table shows around 25,000 distinct CDR3 sequences, with about 36% occurring only once.

This chain connects TRBV2 to TRBJ1-2; possibly TRBD1 for D (6 bases). The specimen comprised PBMCs, sampled before or after stereotactic body radiation therapy (not recorded which). This TCR came from a donor over 45 with non-small cell lung cancer. CDR3 residues: CASSADSSYGYTF. In nucleotides, the CDR3 is TGTGCCAGCAGCGCGGACAGCTCATATGGCTACACCTTC.